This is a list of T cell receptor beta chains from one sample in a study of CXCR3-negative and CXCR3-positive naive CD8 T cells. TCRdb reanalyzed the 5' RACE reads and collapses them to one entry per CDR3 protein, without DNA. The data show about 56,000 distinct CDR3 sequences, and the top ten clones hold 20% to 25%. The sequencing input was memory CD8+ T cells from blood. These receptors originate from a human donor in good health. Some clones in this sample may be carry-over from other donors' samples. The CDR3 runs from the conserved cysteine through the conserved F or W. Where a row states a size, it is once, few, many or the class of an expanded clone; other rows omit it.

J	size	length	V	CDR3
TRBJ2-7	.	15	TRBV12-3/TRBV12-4	CASSLWGLDSYEQYF
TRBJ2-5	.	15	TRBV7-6	CASSPREGRLETQYF
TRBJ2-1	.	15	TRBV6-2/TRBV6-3	CASSPGGSSYNEQFF
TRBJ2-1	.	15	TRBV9	CASSVVASGGYEQFF
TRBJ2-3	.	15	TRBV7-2	CASSLRHGSTDTQYF
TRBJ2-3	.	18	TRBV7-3	CASSRVLAGGQGTDTQYF
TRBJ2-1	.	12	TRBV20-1	CSARALEIEQFF
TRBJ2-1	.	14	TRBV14	CASSQTGWVNEQFF
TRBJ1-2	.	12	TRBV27	CATLWGSRGYTF
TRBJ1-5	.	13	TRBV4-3	CTSSQDYIQPQHF
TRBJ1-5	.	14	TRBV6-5	CASTTPGRDQPQHF
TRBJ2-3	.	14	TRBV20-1	CSARDDRGQDTQYF
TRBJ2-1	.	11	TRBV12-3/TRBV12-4	CASSSFNEQFF
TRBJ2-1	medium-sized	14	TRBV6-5	CASNGGSPNNEQFF
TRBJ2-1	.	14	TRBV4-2	CASSQEGLALEQFF
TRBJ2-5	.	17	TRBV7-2	CASSPTALAGGGETQYF
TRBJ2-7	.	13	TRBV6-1	CASTRDEIYEQYF
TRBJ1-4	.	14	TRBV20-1	CSARDRDSIGKLFF
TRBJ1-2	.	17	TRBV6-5	CASSYSRALVAFYGYTF
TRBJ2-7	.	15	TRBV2	CASSGGRDLTYEQYF
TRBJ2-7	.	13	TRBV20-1	CSASQGWAYEQYF
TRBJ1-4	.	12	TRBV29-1	CSVGLTNEKLFF
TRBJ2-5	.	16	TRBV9	CASSVIPQGTKETQYF
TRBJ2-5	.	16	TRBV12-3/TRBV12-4	CASSFGIAGSQETQYF
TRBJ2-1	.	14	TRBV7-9	CASSTGPSVDEQFF
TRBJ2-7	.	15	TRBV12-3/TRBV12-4	CASSPSDSPSYEQYF
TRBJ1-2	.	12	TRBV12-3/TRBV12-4	CASSDREGGYTF
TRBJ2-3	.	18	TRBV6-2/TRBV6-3	CASSRLAGAYSSTDTQYF
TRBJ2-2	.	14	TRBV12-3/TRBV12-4	CASSEVFRPGELFF
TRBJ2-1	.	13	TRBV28	CASRDSTYNEQFF
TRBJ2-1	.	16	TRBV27	CASSFTVGASYNEQFF
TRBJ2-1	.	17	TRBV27	CASSSTAWTFSSGEQFF
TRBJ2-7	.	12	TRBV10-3	CATFSGAYEQYF
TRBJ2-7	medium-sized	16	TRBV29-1	CSVVGGGRQGFYEQYF
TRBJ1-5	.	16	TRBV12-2	CASRLEYRGSNQPQHF
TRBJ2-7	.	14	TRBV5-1	CASSLTGTDYEQYF
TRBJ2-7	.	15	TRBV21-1	CASSKEEGDSYEQYF
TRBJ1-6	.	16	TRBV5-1	CASSLQLGTGGSPLHF
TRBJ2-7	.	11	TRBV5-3	CARSPSYEQYF
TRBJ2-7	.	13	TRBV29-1	CSVAWQSPYEQYF
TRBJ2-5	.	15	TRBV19	CASSYGDRVKETQYF
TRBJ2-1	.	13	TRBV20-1	CSAPDWSYNEQFF
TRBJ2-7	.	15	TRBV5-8	CASRPRQGIFYEQYF
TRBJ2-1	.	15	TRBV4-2	CASSFTSAEGSEQFF
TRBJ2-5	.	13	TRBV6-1	CASMGSEGETQYF
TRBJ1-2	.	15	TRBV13	CASSILQGGGYGYTF
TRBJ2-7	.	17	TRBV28	CASRKFGLAGIIYEQYF
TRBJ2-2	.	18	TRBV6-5	CASSYSGTTFRGTGELFF
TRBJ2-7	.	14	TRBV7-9	CASSSGSSFYEQYF
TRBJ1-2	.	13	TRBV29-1	CSVEIVDAYGYTF